This T cell receptor beta chain appears in the sequencing data of a study of T cells after yellow fever vaccination. The V and J ends lost 5 bases and 3 bases respectively, with 16 bases between them. Germline assignment: CDR1 DFQATT and CDR2 SNEGSKA (reference sequence). The CDR3 sequence is 14 residues long. A remark on this clonotype: Its antigen is as yet unknown.

TCRdb processed the 5' RACE reads anew with MiXCR; each CDR3 protein has one entry. The sample shows about 75,000 distinct CDR3 sequences, around 7.7% of them seen only once. Study-wide results and caveats: Post-booster samples contained most primary-vaccination clones (about 96% CD4, about 90% CD8). The secondary response was weaker, and its peak arrived faster, on day 5 versus 15. Contamination of FACS-sorted repertoires by abundant clonotypes from the bulk population could occur.

This sequence was found in a man aged 18-30 years who received the YFV17D yellow fever vaccine. V and J are TRBV20-1 and TRBJ1-1; D possibly corresponds to TRBD1 (6 bases). The source was CD8+ T cells sorted from PBMCs, collected 10 days after the first yellow fever vaccination. CDR3 bases: TGCAGTGCTGGGGGCGGGTCCTCCGACACTGAAGCTTTCTTT. Amino acid sequence: CSAGGGSSDTEAFF.